This T cell receptor beta chain was sequenced in a study of CD8 T cells in ankylosing spondylitis (TCRdb year 2017). About the study as a whole: To find TCR variants linked to disease, the study profiled T cell receptor beta repertoires in ankylosing spondylitis patients and healthy donors. The full study cohort comprised 20 to 25 ankylosing spondylitis patients and about a hundred healthy donors. Peripheral blood samples were taken, and synovial fluid was additionally collected from ankylosing spondylitis patients. Study-level results and caveats: According to the report, matched synovial fluid samples from ankylosing spondylitis patients were significantly enriched for the disease-linked clones. Some TCR beta motif variants had previously been reported in synovial fluid and blood of reactive arthritis patients, which suggested common disease-initiation mechanisms. A TCR beta motif made up of several highly homologous amino acid variants appeared to be characteristic of blood from ankylosing spondylitis patients. In peripheral blood, the disease-linked clones were found at relatively low frequencies and had a CD8+ phenotype.

V and J are trimmed by 2 bases and 5 bases, and the gene matches miss 11 bases of the junction. The germline V gene encodes CDR1 MNHNS and CDR2 SASEGT. The CDR3 contains 16 residues, cysteine and phenylalanine counted. Of all the DNA, just the CDR3 is kept, 48 bases in frame from base 1. In the case of this clonotype: Its antigen is still unknown. Base quality data are lacking; no much larger clone is found one base away.

Sequencing took place on an Illumina HiSeq 2500. Quantitative 5'-RACE with molecular barcodes was used to prepare TCR beta libraries. The authors' analysis ran thus. A new computational method, built on a probabilistic model of VDJ rearrangement, was used to identify disease-linked TCR variants. TCRdb ran its own pipeline on the public reads, namely fastp trimming at Q25 and MiXCR clone calling, and kept in-frame beta chains. All rows with the same CDR3 protein become a single entry with the most common DNA and genes. The V and J calls reflect TCRdb's pipeline rather than the authors' work. For this sample there are 100,000 to 150,000 distinct CDR3 sequences; about a sixth appear just once. The ten largest clones take up roughly a third of the sample.

The sequence joins TRBV6-1 to TRBJ2-5, and TRBD2 matches 7 of the central bases. This TCR was recovered from a male donor with ankylosing spondylitis. Sequenced material: blood, either unsorted or a sorted T cell fraction (not recorded which). CDR3 sequence: CASSELMAGVGETQYF. In nucleotide form, the sequence is TGTGCCAGCAGTGAACTAATGGCGGGAGTTGGGGAGACCCAGTACTTC.